This T cell receptor (beta chain) is drawn from a study of monozygotic twins with inflammatory bowel disease. Nested PCRs (approximately 16 and 10 cycles, two total) were applied to TCRalpha and TCRbeta cDNA. No DNA is given; TCRdb re-called the 5' RACE reads and lists each CDR3 protein once. This table lists 350,000 to 550,000 distinct CDR3 sequences. The V gene's germline CDR1 is MNHEY and CDR2 SVGEGT. CDR3 size: 12 residues. Study findings and constraints: Against healthy co-twins, IBD patients had lower TCRbeta diversity (measured by inverse Simpson).

Details on this clonotype: Its specificity is unknown.

Someone took an approximately 2.5 ml blood sample from each of the donors. This TCR derives from a human donor with ulcerative colitis or Crohn's disease, or a healthy co-twin of an affected twin (not recorded which). The sequencing input was blood. The rearrangement links TRBV6-2 or TRBV6-3 to TRBJ1-1. CDR3 sequence: CASSEVYTEAFF.